This T cell receptor beta chain stems from a study of blood T cell repertoires in COVID-19. In the study overall: T cells, B-cell-depleted T cells, or PBMCs provided the cDNA or gDNA that served as material.

Sequencing was performed with immunoSEQ multiplex PCR; in TCRdb, only in-frame clones are kept and a portion is missing. The sample includes fewer than 60,000 clones, roughly 89% of them seen just once. This CDR3 has 11 residues. The germline V gene has CDR1 SEHNR and CDR2 FQNEAQ (reference sequence). Trimming left V 5 bases short and J 5 bases short, with 6 bases between. Seattle cases were enrolled at active infection and followed longitudinally. Sequencing was done on a sample of peripheral blood. The J gene is TRBJ2-5, the V gene TRBV7-9; no clear D. This TCR came from an older woman with COVID-19, enrolled during active disease. CDR3 bases: TGTGCCAGCAGCCTACAGGAGACCCAGTACTTC. Translating gives CASSLQETQYF.